The 18 T cell receptor beta chains reported below all come from one sample, sequenced in a study of T cells in Graves' hyperthyroidism and ophthalmopathy. Amplified TCR beta CDR3 regions came from RNA transcripts. Researchers ran a first-round RT-PCR on the TCR CDR3 using the HTBI primer set. TCRdb re-derived calls from the multiplex PCR reads in MiXCR, one entry per CDR3 protein. Of 360,000 or so distinct CDR3 sequences in the sample, around 18% were seen once. Sequences were obtained from blood. Receptor source: a woman in her 40s with Graves' ophthalmopathy.

About this clonotype itself: A read error may explain this, as a much larger clone is one base away. V is TRBV5-6 and J is TRBJ2-7, with TRBD1 matching 7 bases. Germline CDR1 and CDR2: SGHDT and YYEEEE. This CDR3 comprises 14 residues. In DNA, the CDR3 is TGTGCCAACAGCCGGGGACAGCTAACCTACGAGCAGTACTTC. The encoded protein is CANSRGQLTYEQYF.

Points on this clonotype: This clone may be a read error of a much larger clone one base away. The V call is TRBV12-3 or TRBV12-4, the J call TRBJ2-3; TRBD2 matches at 8 bases. The CDR3 has 14 amino acids. The CDR3 coding sequence is TGTGTCGGCAGCCCGGGACTAGGCACAGATACGCAGTATTTT. As protein: CVGSPGLGTDTQYF.

This chain joins TRBV30 and TRBJ1-2; TRBD1 aligns across 10 bases. J was trimmed by 7 bases and V by 5 bases; bases with no gene match: 4. In germline, CDR1 is GTSNPN, CDR2 SVGIG (reference sequence). This CDR3 contains 12 residues. CDR3 DNA: TGTGCCTGGGCGGACAGGGGGGGTGGCTACACCTTC. Its translation is CAWADRGGGYTF.

This clonotype was seen ten or more times. The chain recombines TRBV7-9 with TRBJ2-5; D not certain. This CDR3 comprises 14 residues. V lost 1 base and J 3 bases, leaving 9 bases between the germline ends. The germline V gene has CDR1 SEHNR and CDR2 FQNEAQ (reference sequence). CDR3 protein: CASSLGRTEETQYF. The CDR3 DNA reads TGTGCCAGCAGCTTAGGGCGGACCGAAGAGACCCAGTACTTC.

This clonotype was counted at least ten times. CDR3 sequence: CAWSPRGGIQPQHF. The CDR3 nucleotides are TGTGCCTGGAGTCCCCGAGGGGGTATTCAGCCCCAGCATTTT. The chain is built from TRBV30 and TRBJ1-5; tentative D call: TRBD1 (6 bases). Trimming took off 2 bases at V and 6 bases at J, with 14 bases between the two ends. Germline V gene sequence: CDR1 GTSNPN, CDR2 SVGIG (reference sequence). The CDR3 covers 14 residues.

This chain uses TRBV11-3 with TRBJ2-5; 11 nucleotides line up with TRBD2. This CDR3 contains 17 residues. V shed 1 base, J shed 4 bases, and the junction held 8 bases outside the gene matches. The V gene's germline CDR1 is SGHNT and CDR2 YENEEA. CDR3 loop: CASSLASLAGGGETQYF. The CDR3 DNA reads as TGTGCCAGCAGCTTAGCCTCTCTAGCGGGAGGAGGAGAGACCCAGTACTTC.

This clonotype was seen at least ten times. V usage is TRBV19 and J usage is TRBJ1-1, with a possible D match to TRBD1 (5 bases). Trimming took off 7 bases at V and 5 bases at J, with 11 bases between the two ends. The CDR3 has 12 residues. The germline CDR1 and CDR2 sequences are LNHDA and SQIVND (reference sequence). CDR3 in DNA: TGTGCCAGTAATTACGGGGGAACTGAAGCTTTCTTT. It translates to CASNYGGTEAFF.

Many counts were recorded for this clonotype. V gene TRBV19 combines with J gene TRBJ1-1; no reliable D call. The germline V gene has CDR1 LNHDA and CDR2 SQIVND (reference sequence). Trimming left V 6 bases short and J 1 base short, with 12 bases between. The CDR3 runs 14 residues. The CDR3 DNA reads as TGTGCCAGTAGCCCCGTCGACGGGAACACTGAAGCTTTCTTT. Translation gives CASSPVDGNTEAFF.

This clonotype was counted many times. V gene TRBV6-1 combines with J gene TRBJ1-3, with D perhaps TRBD1 (5 bases). CDR1 is MNHNS and CDR2 is SASEGT in the germline V gene. The CDR3 has 14 amino acids. The ends were cut back, 4 bases at V and 0 bases at J, with 7 bases in the middle. DNA for the CDR3: TGTGCCAGCAGTGGGGGCCACTCTGGAAACACCATATATTTT. Residues: CASSGGHSGNTIYF.

In this sample, this clonotype turned up many times. The rearrangement joins TRBV9 to TRBJ2-7; 9 bases map to TRBD2. Germline CDR1 and CDR2: SGDLS and YYNGEE. Losses at the gene ends were 0 bases for V and 3 bases for J; bases not matched to a gene: 4. CDR3 length: 15 residues. The DNA for the CDR3 is TGTGCCAGCAGCGTAGGGGGTAGCGGGAGCTACGAGCAGTACTTC. Translation: CASSVGGSGSYEQYF.

The chain recombines TRBV12-3 or TRBV12-4 with TRBJ2-7, with TRBD2 identical over 12 bases. This CDR3 contains 14 residues. Unmatched junction bases numbered 6, after V lost 7 bases and J lost 5 bases. CDR3 sequence reads: CASKTSGSTNEQYF. DNA for the CDR3: TGTGCCAGCAAGACTAGCGGGAGTACAAACGAGCAGTACTTC.

The sample holds many counts of this clonotype. The J gene is TRBJ2-7, the V gene TRBV6-1, with 8 bases matching TRBD1. The CDR3 is made up of 13 amino acids. Germline-derived CDR1 and CDR2 are MNHNS and SASEGT. Losses at the gene ends were 6 bases for V and 3 bases for J; bases not matched to a gene: 4. In DNA, the CDR3 is TGTGCCAGCAGACGGGGACAGGTCTACGAGCAGTACTTC. Translating gives CASRRGQVYEQYF.

This clonotype was seen many times. This sequence joins TRBV19 and TRBJ1-1, with 7 bases lining up with TRBD1. In germline, CDR1 is LNHDA, CDR2 SQIVND (reference sequence). Trimming removed 1 base from V and 4 bases from J; junction bases left unmatched: 3. CDR3 length: 14 amino acids. The CDR3 loop is CASSIGQGFTEAFF. The CDR3 DNA is TGTGCCAGTAGTATAGGACAGGGTTTCACTGAAGCTTTCTTT.

The chain links TRBV20-1 to TRBJ2-5, with D possibly being TRBD2 (5 bases). This CDR3 has 14 residues. Trimming removed 6 bases from V and 2 bases from J, with 16 bases in between. The germline V gene encodes CDR1 DFQATT and CDR2 SNEGSKA (reference sequence). The CDR3 nucleotides are TGCAGTGCCAATTACCACCGGGAACAAGAGACCCAGTACTTC. This sequence encodes CSANYHREQETQYF.

As regards this clonotype: This may be a read error: a much more frequent sequence differs by one nucleotide. This rearrangement joins TRBV19 to TRBJ1-5; tentative D call: TRBD1 (5 bases). V was cut by 3 bases and J by 3 bases, with 12 bases left in between. The germline CDR1 and CDR2 sequences are LNHDA and SQIVND (reference sequence). The length of the CDR3 is 15 residues. This CDR3 reads CASSISGGFNQPQHF. The CDR3 coding sequence is TGTGCCAGTAGTATTTCGGGGGGGTTCAATCAGCCCCAGCATTTT.

This clonotype was detected only a few times. The gene calls are TRBV11-2 and TRBJ2-7; 8 nucleotides agree with TRBD2. Germline V CDR1 and CDR2: SGHAT, FQNNGV. Trimming took 3 bases from V and 0 from J; bases not matched to a gene: 10. CDR3 length: 17 residues. In DNA form, the CDR3 reads TGTGCCAGCAGCTTGGTTGGAAGCGGGAGTGGCTCCTACGAGCAGTACTTC. It encodes CASSLVGSGSGSYEQYF.

The sample holds many counts of this clonotype. The CDR3 reads CASSEVLWDTEAFF. The CDR3 coding sequence is TGTGCCAGCAGTGAGGTATTATGGGACACTGAAGCTTTCTTT. V gene TRBV6-1 combines with J gene TRBJ1-1, with D uncertain. There are 14 residues in the CDR3. Germline V gives CDR1 MNHNS, CDR2 SASEGT. Between the trimmed V and J ends, which lost 3 bases and 3 bases, there was a span of 11 bases.

This clonotype was seen ten or more times. As DNA, the CDR3 is TGTGCCAGCAGTTTATCCCCGGACAGGCTAGGGGTATACGAGCAGTACTTC. This codes for CASSLSPDRLGVYEQYF. J is TRBJ2-7 and V is TRBV28; the match to TRBD1 covers 7 bases. CDR1 is MDHEN and CDR2 is SYDVKM in the germline V gene. J was trimmed by 4 bases and V by 1 base; bases with no gene match: 13. CDR3 length: 17 amino acids.